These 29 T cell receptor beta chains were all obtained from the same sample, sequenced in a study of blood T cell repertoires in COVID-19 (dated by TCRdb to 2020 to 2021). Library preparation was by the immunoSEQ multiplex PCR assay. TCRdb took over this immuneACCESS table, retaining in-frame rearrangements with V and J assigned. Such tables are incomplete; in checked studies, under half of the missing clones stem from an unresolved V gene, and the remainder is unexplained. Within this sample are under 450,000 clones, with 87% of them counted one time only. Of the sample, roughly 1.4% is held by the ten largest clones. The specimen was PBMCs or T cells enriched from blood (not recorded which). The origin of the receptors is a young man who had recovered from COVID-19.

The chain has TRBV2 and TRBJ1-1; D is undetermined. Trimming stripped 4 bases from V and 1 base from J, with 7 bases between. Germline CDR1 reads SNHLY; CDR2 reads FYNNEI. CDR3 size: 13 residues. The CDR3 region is CASSAEENTEAFF. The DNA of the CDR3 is TGTGCCAGCAGTGCGGAGGAGAACACTGAAGCTTTCTTT.

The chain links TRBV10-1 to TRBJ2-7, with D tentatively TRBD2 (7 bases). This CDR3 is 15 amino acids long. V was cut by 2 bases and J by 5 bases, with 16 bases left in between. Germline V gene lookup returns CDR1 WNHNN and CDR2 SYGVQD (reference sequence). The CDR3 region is CASSEGRGLRNEQYF. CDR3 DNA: TGCGCCAGCAGTGAGGGGAGGGGGTTAAGGAACGAGCAGTACTTC.

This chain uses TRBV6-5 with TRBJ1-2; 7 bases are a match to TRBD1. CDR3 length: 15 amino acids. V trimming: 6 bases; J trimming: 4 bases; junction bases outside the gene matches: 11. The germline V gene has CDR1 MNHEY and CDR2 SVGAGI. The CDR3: CASRSPGGSGYGYTF. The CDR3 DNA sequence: TGTGCCAGCAGATCTCCAGGGGGAAGCGGCTATGGCTACACCTTC.

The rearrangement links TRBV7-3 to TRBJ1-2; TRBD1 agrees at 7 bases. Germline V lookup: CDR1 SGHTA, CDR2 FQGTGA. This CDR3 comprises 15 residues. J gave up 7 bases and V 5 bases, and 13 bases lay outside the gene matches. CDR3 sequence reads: CASSAETGAFGGYTF. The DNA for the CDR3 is TGTGCCAGCAGCGCGGAAACAGGGGCTTTTGGTGGCTACACCTTC.

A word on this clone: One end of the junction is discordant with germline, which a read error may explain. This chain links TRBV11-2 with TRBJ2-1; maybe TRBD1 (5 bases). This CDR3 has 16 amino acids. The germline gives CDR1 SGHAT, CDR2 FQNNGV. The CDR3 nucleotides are TGTGCCAGCAGCCTAGAGAACAGGTTACTTTACAATGAGCAGTTCTTC. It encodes CASSLENRLLYNEQFF. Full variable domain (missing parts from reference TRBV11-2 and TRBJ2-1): EAGVAQSPRYKIIEKRQSVAFWCNPISGHATLYWYQQILGQGPKLLIQFQNNGVVDDSQLPKDRFSAERLKGVDSTLKIQPAKLEDSAVYLCASSLENRLLYNEQFFGPGTRLTVL.

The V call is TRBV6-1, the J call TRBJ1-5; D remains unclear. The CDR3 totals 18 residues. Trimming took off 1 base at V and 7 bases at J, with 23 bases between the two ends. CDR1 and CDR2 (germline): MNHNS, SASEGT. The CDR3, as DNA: TGTGCCAGCAGTGAAGTAAGGTGGGTTGGAGGGCAAGGCCAGCCCCAGCATTTT. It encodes CASSEVRWVGGQGQPQHF.

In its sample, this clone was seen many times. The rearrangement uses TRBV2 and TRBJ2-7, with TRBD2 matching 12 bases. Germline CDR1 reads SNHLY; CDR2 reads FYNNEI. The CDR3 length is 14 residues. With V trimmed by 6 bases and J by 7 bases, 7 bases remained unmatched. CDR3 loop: CASRGTSGWVEQYF. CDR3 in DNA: TGTGCCAGCAGAGGGACTAGCGGGTGGGTAGAGCAGTACTTC.

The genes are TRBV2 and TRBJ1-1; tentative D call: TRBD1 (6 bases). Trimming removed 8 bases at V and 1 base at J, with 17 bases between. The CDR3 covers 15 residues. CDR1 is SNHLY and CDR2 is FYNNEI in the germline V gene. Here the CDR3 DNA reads TGTGCCAGCGCCATAAGGGGGGGACGGAACACTGAAGCTTTCTTT. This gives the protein CASAIRGGRNTEAFF. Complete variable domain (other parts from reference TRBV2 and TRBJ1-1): EPEVTQTPSHQVTQMGQEVILRCVPISNHLYFYWYRQILGQKVEFLVSFYNNEISEKSEIFDDQFSVERPDGSNFTLKIRSTKLEDSAMYFCASAIRGGRNTEAFFGQGTRLTVV.

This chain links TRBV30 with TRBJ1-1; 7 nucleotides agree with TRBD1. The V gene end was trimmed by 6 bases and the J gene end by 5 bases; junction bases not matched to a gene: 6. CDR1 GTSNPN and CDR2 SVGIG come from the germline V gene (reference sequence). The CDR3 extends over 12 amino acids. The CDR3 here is CACRGGKTEAFF. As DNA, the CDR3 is TGTGCCTGCAGAGGGGGCAAGACTGAAGCTTTCTTT.

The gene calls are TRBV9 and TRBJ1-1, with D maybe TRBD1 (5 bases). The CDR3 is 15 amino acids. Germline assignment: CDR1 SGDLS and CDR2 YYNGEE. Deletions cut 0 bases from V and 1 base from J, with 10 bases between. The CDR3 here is CASSVGQTSNTEAFF. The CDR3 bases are TGTGCCAGCAGCGTAGGACAGACCTCGAACACTGAAGCTTTCTTT.

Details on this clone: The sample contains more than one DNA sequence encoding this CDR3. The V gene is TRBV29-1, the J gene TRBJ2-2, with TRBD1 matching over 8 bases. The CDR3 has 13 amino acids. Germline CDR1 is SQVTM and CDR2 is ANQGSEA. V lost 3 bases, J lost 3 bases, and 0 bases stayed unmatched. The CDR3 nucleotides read TGCAGCGTTGACAGGGGGCACACCGGGGAGCTGTTTTTT. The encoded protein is CSVDRGHTGELFF.

The CDR3 protein is CASTSGQGHQPQHF. The CDR3 region has the DNA TGTGCCAGCACCTCGGGACAGGGGCATCAGCCCCAGCATTTT. This chain joins TRBV7-2 and TRBJ1-5, with TRBD1 matching over 10 bases. Germline lookup yields CDR1 SGHTA and CDR2 FQGNSA. CDR3 length equals 14 residues. Trimming took 7 bases from V and 5 from J; bases not matched to a gene: 5.

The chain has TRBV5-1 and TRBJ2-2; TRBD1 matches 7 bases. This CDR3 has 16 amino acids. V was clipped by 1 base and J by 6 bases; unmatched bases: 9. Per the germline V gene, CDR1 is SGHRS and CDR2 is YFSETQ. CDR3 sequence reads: CASSLWRQGSAGELFF. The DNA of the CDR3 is TGCGCCAGCAGCTTGTGGAGACAGGGCTCGGCCGGGGAGCTGTTTTTT.

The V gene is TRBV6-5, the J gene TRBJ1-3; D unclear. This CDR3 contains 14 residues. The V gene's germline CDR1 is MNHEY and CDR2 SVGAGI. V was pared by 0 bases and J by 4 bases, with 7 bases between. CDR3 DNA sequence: TGTGCCAGCAGTTACTCGAGAGGAGGAAACACCATATATTTT. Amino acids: CASSYSRGGNTIYF.

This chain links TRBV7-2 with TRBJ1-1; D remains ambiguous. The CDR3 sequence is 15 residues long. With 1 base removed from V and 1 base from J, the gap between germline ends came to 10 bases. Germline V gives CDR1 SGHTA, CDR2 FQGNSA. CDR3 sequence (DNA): TGTGCCAGCAGCTTAGTGGAGGGTACGAACACTGAAGCTTTCTTT. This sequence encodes CASSLVEGTNTEAFF. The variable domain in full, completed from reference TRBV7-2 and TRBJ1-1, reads GAGVSQSPSNKVTEKGKDVELRCDPISGHTALYWYRQSLGQGLEFLIYFQGNSAPDKSGLPSDRFSAERTGGSVSTLTIQRTQQEDSAVYLCASSLVEGTNTEAFFGQGTRLTVV.

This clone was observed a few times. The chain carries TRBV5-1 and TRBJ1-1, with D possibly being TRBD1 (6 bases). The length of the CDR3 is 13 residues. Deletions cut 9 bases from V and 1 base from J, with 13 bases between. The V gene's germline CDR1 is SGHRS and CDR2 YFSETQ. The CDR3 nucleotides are TGCGCCACCAAGGACAGTACGAACACTGAAGCTTTCTTT. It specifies CATKDSTNTEAFF. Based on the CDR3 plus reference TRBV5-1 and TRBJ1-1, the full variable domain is KAGVTQTPRYLIKTRGQQVTLSCSPISGHRSVSWYQQTPGQGLQFLFEYFSETQRNKGNFPGRFSGRQFSNSRSEMNVSTLELGDSALYLCATKDSTNTEAFFGQGTRLTVV.

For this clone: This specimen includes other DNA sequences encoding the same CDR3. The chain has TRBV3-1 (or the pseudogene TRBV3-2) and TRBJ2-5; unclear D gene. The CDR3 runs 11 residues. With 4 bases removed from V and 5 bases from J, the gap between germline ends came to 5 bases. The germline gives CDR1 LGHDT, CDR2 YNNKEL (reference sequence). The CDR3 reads CASSLRETQYF. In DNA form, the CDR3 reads TGTGCCAGCAGCCTTCGGGAGACCCAGTACTTC.

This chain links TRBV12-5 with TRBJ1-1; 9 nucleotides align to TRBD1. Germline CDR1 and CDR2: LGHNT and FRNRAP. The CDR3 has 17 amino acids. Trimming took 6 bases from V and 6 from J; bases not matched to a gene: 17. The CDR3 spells CASGQILPGQGGAEAFF. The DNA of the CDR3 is TGTGCTAGTGGCCAAATTTTACCGGGACAGGGTGGGGCTGAAGCTTTCTTT. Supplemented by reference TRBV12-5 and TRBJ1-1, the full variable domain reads DARVTQTPRHKVTEMGQEVTMRCQPILGHNTVFWYRQTMMQGLELLAYFRNRAPLDDSGMPKDRFSAEMPDATLATLKIQPSEPRDSAVYFCASGQILPGQGGAEAFFGQGTRLTVV.

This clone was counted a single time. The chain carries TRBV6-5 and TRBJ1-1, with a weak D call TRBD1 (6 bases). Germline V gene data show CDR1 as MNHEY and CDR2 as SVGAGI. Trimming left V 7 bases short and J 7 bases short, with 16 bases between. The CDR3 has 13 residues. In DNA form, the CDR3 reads TGTGCCAGCATCCTACCCGGGACATTTGAAGCTTTCTTT. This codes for CASILPGTFEAFF.

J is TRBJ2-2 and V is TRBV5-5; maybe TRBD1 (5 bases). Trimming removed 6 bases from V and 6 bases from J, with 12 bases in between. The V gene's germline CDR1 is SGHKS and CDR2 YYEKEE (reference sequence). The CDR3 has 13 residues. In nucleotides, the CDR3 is TGTGCCAGCACCAAAGGGGTCCCCGGGGAGCTGTTTTTT. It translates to CASTKGVPGELFF.

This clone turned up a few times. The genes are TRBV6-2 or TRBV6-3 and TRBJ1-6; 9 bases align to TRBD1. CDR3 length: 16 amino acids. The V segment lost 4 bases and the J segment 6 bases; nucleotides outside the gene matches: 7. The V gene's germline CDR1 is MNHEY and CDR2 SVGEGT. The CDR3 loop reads CASSFSGQGSNSPLHF. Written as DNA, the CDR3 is TGTGCCAGCAGTTTTTCCGGACAGGGGAGTAATTCACCCCTCCACTTT.

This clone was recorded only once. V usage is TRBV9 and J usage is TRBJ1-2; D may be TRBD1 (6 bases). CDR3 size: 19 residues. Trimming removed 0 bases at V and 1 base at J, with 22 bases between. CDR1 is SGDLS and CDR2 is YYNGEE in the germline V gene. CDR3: CASSVVGGRRGGFNYGYTF. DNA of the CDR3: TGTGCCAGCAGCGTAGTGGGTGGCAGGCGAGGGGGATTTAACTATGGCTACACCTTC. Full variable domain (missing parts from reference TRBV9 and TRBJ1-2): DSGVTQTPKHLITATGQRVTLRCSPRSGDLSVYWYQQSLDQGLQFLIQYYNGEERAKGNILERFSAQQFPDLHSELNLSSLELGDSALYFCASSVVGGRRGGFNYGYTFGSGTRLTVV.

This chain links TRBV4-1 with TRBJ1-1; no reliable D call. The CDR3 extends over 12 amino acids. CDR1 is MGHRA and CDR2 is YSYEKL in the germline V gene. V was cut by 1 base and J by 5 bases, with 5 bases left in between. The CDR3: CASSQGQTEAFF. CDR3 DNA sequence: TGCGCCAGCAGCCAAGGGCAGACTGAAGCTTTCTTT.

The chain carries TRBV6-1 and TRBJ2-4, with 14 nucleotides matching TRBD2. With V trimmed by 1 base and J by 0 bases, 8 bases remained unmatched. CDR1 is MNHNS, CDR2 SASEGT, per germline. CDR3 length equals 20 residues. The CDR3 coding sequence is TGTGCCAGCAGTGAAGTTGTGACTAGCGGGGGGGTAGGAGCCAAAAACATTCAGTACTTC. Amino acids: CASSEVVTSGGVGAKNIQYF.

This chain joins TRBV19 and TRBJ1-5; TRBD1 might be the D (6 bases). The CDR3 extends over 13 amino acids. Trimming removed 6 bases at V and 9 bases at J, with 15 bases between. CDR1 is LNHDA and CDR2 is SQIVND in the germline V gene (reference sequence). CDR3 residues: CASSLAGARPQHF. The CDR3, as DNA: TGTGCCAGTAGCCTCGCGGGGGCAAGGCCCCAGCATTTT.

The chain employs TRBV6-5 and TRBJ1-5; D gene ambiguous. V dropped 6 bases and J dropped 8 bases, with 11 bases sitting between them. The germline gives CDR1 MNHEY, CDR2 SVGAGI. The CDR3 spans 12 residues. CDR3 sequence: CASRGVGEPQHF. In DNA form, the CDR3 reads TGTGCCAGCAGAGGAGTCGGAGAGCCCCAGCATTTT.

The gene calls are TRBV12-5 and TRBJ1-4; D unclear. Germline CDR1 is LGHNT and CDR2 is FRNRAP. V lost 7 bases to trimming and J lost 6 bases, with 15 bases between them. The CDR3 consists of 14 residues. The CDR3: CASVGEGLDEKLFF. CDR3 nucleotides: TGTGCTAGTGTCGGGGAGGGTTTGGATGAAAAACTGTTTTTT.

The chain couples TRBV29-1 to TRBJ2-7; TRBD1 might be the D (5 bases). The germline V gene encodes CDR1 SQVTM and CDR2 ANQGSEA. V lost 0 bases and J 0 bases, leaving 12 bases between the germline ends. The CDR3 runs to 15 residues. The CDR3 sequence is CSVEDQRGSSYEQYF. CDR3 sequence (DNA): TGCAGCGTTGAAGATCAAAGGGGTAGCTCCTACGAGCAGTACTTC.

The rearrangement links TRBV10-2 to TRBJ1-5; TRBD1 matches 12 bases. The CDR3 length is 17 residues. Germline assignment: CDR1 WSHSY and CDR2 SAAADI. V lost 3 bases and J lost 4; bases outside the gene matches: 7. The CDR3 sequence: CASSDSRDRGLNQPQHF. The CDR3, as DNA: TGCGCCAGCAGTGATTCCCGGGACAGGGGGCTAAATCAGCCCCAGCATTTT.